Shown below are 9 T cell receptor beta chains from a single sample sequenced in a study of blood T cell repertoires in COVID-19. Only in-frame clones appear in the TCRdb table, and some are missing; sequencing was by immunoSEQ multiplex PCR. The profile shows hundreds of thousands of clones, around 90% of them singletons. Material for sequencing was PBMCs or T cells enriched from blood (not recorded which). Every receptor here comes from a woman aged 25 to 39 who had recovered from COVID-19.

This sequence joins TRBV5-1 and TRBJ2-7; TRBD2 matches at 11 bases. Per the germline V gene, CDR1 is SGHRS and CDR2 is YFSETQ. The length of the CDR3 is 15 residues. Trimming took 4 bases from V and 2 from J; bases not matched to a gene: 5. The CDR3 DNA follows: TGCGCCAGCAGCCGGCTAGCGGGGGGAACCTACGAGCAGTACTTC. The encoded protein is CASSRLAGGTYEQYF. Full variable domain (rest looked up from reference TRBV5-1 and TRBJ2-7): KAGVTQTPRYLIKTRGQQVTLSCSPISGHRSVSWYQQTPGQGLQFLFEYFSETQRNKGNFPGRFSGRQFSNSRSEMNVSTLELGDSALYLCASSRLAGGTYEQYFGPGTRLTVT.

The gene calls are TRBV9 and TRBJ2-5; 11 bases fit TRBD2. The CDR3 is 16 residues long. V lost 7 bases and J lost 3; bases outside the gene matches: 11. CDR1 is SGDLS, CDR2 YYNGEE, per germline. CDR3 amino acids: CASLSAALAGEETQYF. DNA of the CDR3: TGTGCCAGCCTTAGTGCGGCACTAGCGGGGGAAGAGACCCAGTACTTC.

The chain joins TRBV28 to TRBJ1-1; TRBD1 is a possible D gene (6 bases). Germline CDR1 reads MDHEN; CDR2 reads SYDVKM. The CDR3 totals 13 residues. The ends were cut back, 7 bases at V and 8 bases at J, with 17 bases in the middle. The CDR3 region is CASNQGLIREAFF. DNA for the CDR3: TGTGCCAGCAATCAGGGGTTAATCCGGGAAGCTTTCTTT.

J is TRBJ1-2 and V is TRBV30, with D hard to call. Germline assignment: CDR1 GTSNPN and CDR2 SVGIG (reference sequence). Trimming stripped 0 bases from V and 6 bases from J, with 8 bases between. This CDR3 contains 12 residues. In DNA form, the CDR3 reads TGTGCCTGGAGTGTACGTCTAGATGGCTACACCTTC. This sequence encodes CAWSVRLDGYTF.

The chain employs TRBV27 and TRBJ2-3; no firm D call. This CDR3 spans 11 amino acids. Deletions cut 5 bases from V and 6 bases from J, with 6 bases between. Germline values: CDR1 MNHEY, CDR2 SMNVEV (reference sequence). The CDR3 DNA follows: TGTGCCAGCAGTGAGGCCGATACGCAGTATTTT. The encoded protein is CASSEADTQYF.

This CDR3 reads CASSSNIERQGSYEQYF. The CDR3 DNA is TGTGCCAGCAGCTCGAATATCGAGAGACAGGGCTCCTACGAGCAGTACTTC. This chain joins TRBV9 and TRBJ2-7; TRBD1 agrees at 7 bases. J lost 0 bases, V lost 4 bases, and 13 bases had no gene match. From germline, CDR1 is SGDLS and CDR2 YYNGEE. The CDR3 runs 17 residues.

The chain employs TRBV7-9 and TRBJ1-1; unclear D gene. Per the germline V gene, CDR1 is SEHNR and CDR2 is FQNEAQ (reference sequence). With 2 bases removed from V and 2 bases from J, the gap between germline ends came to 12 bases. CDR3 length: 15 residues. This CDR3 is CASSLLPSQNTEAFF. DNA of the CDR3: TGTGCCAGCAGCTTACTACCGTCGCAAAACACTGAAGCTTTCTTT.

This sequence joins TRBV5-1 and TRBJ1-4; 10 nucleotides agree with TRBD1. The CDR3 sequence is 20 residues long. Trimming removed 6 bases from V and 2 bases from J; junction bases left unmatched: 19. Germline V lookup: CDR1 SGHRS, CDR2 YFSETQ. Here the CDR3 reads CASKLSRQGAPRGTNEKLFF. DNA for the CDR3: TGCGCCAGCAAATTGTCGCGACAGGGGGCGCCCCGAGGGACTAATGAAAAACTGTTTTTT.

This clone has a single count. This chain connects TRBV3-1 (or the pseudogene TRBV3-2) to TRBJ2-2, with unresolved D. Germline V gene lookup returns CDR1 LGHDT and CDR2 YNNKEL (reference sequence). The CDR3 totals 14 residues. V was clipped by 0 bases and J by 6 bases, with 8 bases between them. CDR3 sequence: CASSQDEVAGELFF. The CDR3 region has the DNA TGTGCCAGCAGCCAAGACGAGGTCGCCGGGGAGCTGTTTTTT.